Presented here are 22 T cell receptor beta chains from one specimen sequenced in a study of T-cell memory formation after mild COVID-19. TCRdb fed the 5' RACE reads into MiXCR, producing one record per CDR3 protein. Of some 180,000 distinct CDR3 sequences listed, approximately 12% are singletons. Sequencing was performed on PBMCs or a T cell subset sorted from them (not recorded which). Receptor source: a man aged 18 to 35 who had mild COVID-19 (a few samples of this study predate the infection). Cell type and time point are not known.

V is TRBV4-2 and J is TRBJ2-5, with D perhaps given as TRBD1 or TRBD2 (7 bases each). With 1 base removed from V and 7 bases from J, the gap between germline ends came to 19 bases. This CDR3 spans 16 amino acids. The V gene's germline CDR1 is LGHNA and CDR2 YNFKEQ. The CDR3 DNA reads as TGTGCCAGCAGCCAAGGAGGGGCAGGGGGGGGATGGACCCAGTACTTC. Protein: CASSQGGAGGGWTQYF.

This clonotype was seen a few times. The rearrangement uses TRBV6-5 and TRBJ1-3, with no clear D. This CDR3 has 13 amino acids. In germline, CDR1 is MNHEY, CDR2 SVGAGI. Trimming took 1 base from V and 7 from J, leaving 8 bases between them. CDR3 loop: CASSYFGDNTIYF. The CDR3, as DNA: TGTGCCAGCAGTTACTTCGGGGATAACACCATATATTTT.

This clonotype was counted many times. The chain employs TRBV7-9 and TRBJ1-3; 8 bases agree with TRBD1. CDR1 is SEHNR, CDR2 FQNEAQ, per germline (reference sequence). This CDR3 contains 14 residues. The J segment lost 0 bases and the V segment lost 5 bases, leaving 0 bases of the junction unmatched. The CDR3 DNA sequence: TGTGCCAGCAGCACAGGGGGCTCTGGAAACACCATATATTTT. Its protein product is CASSTGGSGNTIYF. Combining the CDR3 with reference TRBV7-9 and TRBJ1-3 gives the whole variable domain DTGVSQNPRHKITKRGQNVTFRCDPISEHNRLYWYRQTLGQGPEFLTYFQNEAQLEKSRLLSDRFSAERPKGSFSTLEIQRTEQGDSAMYLCASSTGGSGNTIYFGEGSWLTVV.

The chain recombines TRBV6-5 with TRBJ2-5; 10 bases are shared with TRBD2. Germline V gene data show CDR1 as MNHEY and CDR2 as SVGAGI. This CDR3 has 17 amino acids. Trimming at V came to 0 bases and at J to 7 bases, leaving 11 bases not matched to a gene. CDR3 sequence reads: CASSYSSLAGARGTQYF. The CDR3 DNA sequence: TGTGCCAGCAGTTACTCGTCCCTAGCGGGGGCGCGGGGGACCCAGTACTTC.

Only a few counts were recorded for this clonotype. The rearrangement uses TRBV12-3 or TRBV12-4 and TRBJ2-1, with 9 bases aligning to TRBD2. The CDR3 totals 14 residues. J lost 6 bases, V lost 7 bases, and 7 bases had no gene match. CDR3 nucleotides: TGTGCCAGCAAAGTCGCTAGCGGGGTCAATGAGCAGTTCTTC. Protein: CASKVASGVNEQFF.

This clonotype was observed a handful of times. This chain joins TRBV29-1 and TRBJ1-2, with 8 bases aligning to TRBD1. Germline V gene sequence: CDR1 SQVTM, CDR2 ANQGSEA. V lost 4 bases and J lost 2; bases outside the gene matches: 0. The CDR3 sequence is 12 residues long. CDR3 sequence: CSVGDRNYGYTF. CDR3 nucleotides: TGCAGCGTTGGGGACAGGAACTATGGCTACACCTTC.

This clonotype was observed a few times. The rearrangement links TRBV12-3 or TRBV12-4 to TRBJ2-5, with a weak D call TRBD2 (6 bases). V lost 4 bases and J lost 4, with 13 bases in between. The CDR3 length is 14 residues. CDR3 amino acids: CASSSRRGVETQYF. The CDR3 coding sequence is TGTGCCAGCAGTTCCCGGAGGGGAGTAGAGACCCAGTACTTC.

This chain links TRBV24-1 with TRBJ2-1, with 8 bases lining up with TRBD2. Unmatched junction bases numbered 4, after V lost 4 bases and J lost 9 bases. Per germline, CDR1 KGHDR and CDR2 SFDVKD. The CDR3 is made up of 13 amino acids. Here the CDR3 reads CATSDTTSAEQFF. The CDR3 DNA follows: TGTGCCACCAGTGACACGACTAGCGCTGAGCAGTTCTTC.

The table lists this clonotype with a few counts. The rearrangement links TRBV6-1 to TRBJ1-5; no definite D call. The CDR3 has 13 residues. V was cut by 4 bases and J by 4 bases, with 8 bases left in between. Germline lookup yields CDR1 MNHNS and CDR2 SASEGT. The CDR3 protein is CASSGTDNQPQHF. The CDR3 DNA sequence: TGTGCCAGCAGTGGAACAGATAATCAGCCCCAGCATTTT.

The chain couples TRBV7-2 to TRBJ1-5; maybe TRBD1 (5 bases). V dropped 5 bases and J dropped 0 bases, with 11 bases sitting between them. From germline, CDR1 is SGHTA and CDR2 FQGNSA. The CDR3 extends over 15 amino acids. As DNA, the CDR3 is TGTGCCAGCAGCCAGGGAGGGAATAGCAATCAGCCCCAGCATTTT. Its translation is CASSQGGNSNQPQHF.

A few counts support this clonotype. The genes are TRBV20-1 and TRBJ2-5; 9 bases are shared with TRBD1. V lost 3 bases, J lost 5 bases, and 4 bases stayed unmatched. This CDR3 has 13 residues. The V gene's germline CDR1 is DFQATT and CDR2 SNEGSKA (reference sequence). The CDR3 DNA reads TGCAGTGCTAGTCACAGGGGGCGGGAGACCCAGTACTTC. Translated: CSASHRGRETQYF.

This clonotype was detected a few times. The chain's CDR3 is CASSLTSGEDTQYF. CDR3 in DNA: TGTGCCAGCAGCTTAACTAGCGGGGAAGATACGCAGTATTTT. The rearrangement links TRBV7-3 to TRBJ2-3; 8 bases map to TRBD2. The V gene end was trimmed by 0 bases and the J gene end by 5 bases; junction bases not matched to a gene: 1. The CDR3 contains 14 residues. The germline V gene encodes CDR1 SGHTA and CDR2 FQGTGA.

There are a few counts of this clonotype. The chain joins TRBV11-2 to TRBJ1-6; TRBD1 is a possible D gene (5 bases). V shed 3 bases and J shed 9 bases, with 15 bases lying between them. From germline, CDR1 is SGHAT and CDR2 FQNNGV. The CDR3 is 15 amino acids. CDR3 protein: CASSLSLGASSPLHF. Here the CDR3 DNA reads TGTGCCAGCAGCTTGTCGCTCGGGGCTAGTTCACCCCTCCACTTT.

This clonotype was observed a handful of times. This chain joins TRBV5-1 and TRBJ1-6; the match to TRBD1 covers 8 bases. The germline CDR1 and CDR2 sequences are SGHRS and YFSETQ. V lost 3 bases, J lost 10 bases, and 6 bases stayed unmatched. This CDR3 has 14 residues. Here the CDR3 DNA reads TGCGCCAGCAGCTCCGGACAGGGTAAATCACCCCTCCACTTT. Translation gives CASSSGQGKSPLHF.

This clonotype was seen at least ten times. DNA of the CDR3: TGTGCCAGCAGCTTCGGTTATTACACAGATACGCAGTATTTT. Translation: CASSFGYYTDTQYF. The chain has TRBV7-2 and TRBJ2-3; D call uncertain. There are 14 residues in the CDR3. Trimming took off 3 bases at V and 2 bases at J, with 9 bases between the two ends. Looked up from germline, CDR1 is SGHTA and CDR2 is FQGNSA.

The J gene is TRBJ2-5, the V gene TRBV7-9, with D unresolved. There are 16 residues in the CDR3. Trimming removed 1 base from V and 5 bases from J, with 17 bases in between. CDR1 and CDR2 from the germline V gene are SEHNR and FQNEAQ (reference sequence). The CDR3 loop reads CASSLGVRRVQETQYF. In nucleotides, the CDR3 is TGTGCCAGCAGCTTAGGGGTCCGAAGGGTTCAGGAGACCCAGTACTTC.

In its sample, this clonotype was seen a few times. The chain employs TRBV12-3 or TRBV12-4 and TRBJ2-2, with a tentative D call TRBD2 (5 bases). Trimming took 3 bases from V and 3 from J, leaving 14 bases between them. The CDR3 extends over 16 amino acids. In DNA, the CDR3 is TGTGCCAGCAGTTTTTCCGGACTTCCCGACACCGGGGAGCTGTTTTTT. Protein sequence: CASSFSGLPDTGELFF.

As to this clonotype: The junction does not match germline at one end; this may be a read error. V usage is TRBV7-2 and J usage is TRBJ1-2; D might be TRBD1 (6 bases). Germline V gene lookup returns CDR1 SGHTA and CDR2 FQGNSA. This CDR3 has 15 amino acids. The CDR3: CASSPEGGFSYGHTF. The CDR3 nucleotides read TGTGCCAGCAGCCCCGAGGGGGGATTCTCTTATGGCCACACCTTC.

The J gene is TRBJ2-7, the V gene TRBV6-5; no definite D call. Germline V gene lookup returns CDR1 MNHEY and CDR2 SVGAGI. The CDR3 is 14 residues long. V lost 6 bases and J 1 base, leaving 13 bases between the germline ends. CDR3 nucleotides: TGTGCCAGCAGCCGAATTTGGGAATCCTACGAGCAGTACTTC. Protein: CASSRIWESYEQYF.

The CDR3 region has the DNA TGCGCCAGCAGCCAAGGCCCTCTCTATCAGGGGCAGTTCTTC. Translated, it gives CASSQGPLYQGQFF. J is TRBJ2-1 and V is TRBV4-1; D may be TRBD1 (5 bases). Germline V CDR1 and CDR2: MGHRA, YSYEKL. V lost 1 base and J lost 12, with 16 bases in between. The CDR3 has 14 amino acids.

This clonotype was seen a handful of times. The rearrangement links TRBV7-9 to TRBJ2-7; perhaps D is TRBD1 or TRBD2 (6 bases each). CDR1 is SEHNR, CDR2 FQNEAQ, per germline (reference sequence). This CDR3 has 16 amino acids. The V gene lost 4 bases and the J gene lost 7 bases, with 23 bases spanning the gap. The CDR3 sequence: CASSSGGEAGDREQYF. In nucleotides, the CDR3 is TGTGCCAGCAGCTCCGGGGGCGAAGCAGGGGATAGAGAGCAGTACTTC.

This clonotype was observed a handful of times. This rearrangement joins TRBV12-3 or TRBV12-4 to TRBJ2-5, with 8 bases matching TRBD2. The CDR3 totals 15 residues. V dropped 7 bases and J dropped 5; count of bases not matched to a gene: 12. In DNA, the CDR3 is TGTGCCAGCACCAACCAGGCGGGGGGTAGCGAGACCCAGTACTTC. Translated: CASTNQAGGSETQYF.